This T cell receptor beta chain appears in the sequencing data of a study of breast tumors, draining lymph nodes, adjacent tissues (dated by TCRdb to the mid-2010s). At the level of the whole study: In breast cancer patients, the study compared the TCR beta repertoires of tumor, adjacent nontumor tissue and axillary lymph nodes. In human breast cancer, the study set out to evaluate how tumor, surrounding tissue and draining lymph node repertoires relate to one another and whether T cells may move between these sites. Points the paper makes about the study in general: Rather than being directly demonstrated, the conclusion that tumor T cells originate in lymph nodes was presented as consistent with a hypothesis. In luminal-like breast cancer, tumor and nontumor tissue repertoires resembled each other significantly more than in basal-like breast cancer. Tumors showed preferential V and J gene usage, and their T-cell repertoire diversity fell below that of lymph nodes yet above that of nontumor tissue. A scenario in which most tumor T cells derive from the lymph node and then expand within tumor tissue was judged to be consistent with the data.

Sequencing took place on an Illumina HiSeq 2000. TCR beta chain libraries were generated by multiplex PCR amplification. The amplified TCR beta chain products were analyzed by high-throughput sequencing. The public reads were reprocessed in TCRdb via fastp at Q25 and MiXCR, keeping in-frame beta chains. All rows with the same CDR3 protein become a single entry with the most common DNA and genes. The sample table records roughly 130,000 distinct CDR3 sequences; just under 20% of these occur just once. The leading ten clones occupy roughly 3.5% of the sample. The lymph node samples were taken from the axillary draining lymph nodes of breast cancer patients. From the cysteine up to the phenylalanine, the CDR3 has a length of 15 residues. Only the CDR3 DNA is retained, 45 bases long and in frame from the first base. V trim: 6 bases; J trim: 2 bases; unmatched bases: 8. In the germline V gene, CDR1 corresponds to SNHLY and CDR2 to FYNNEI.

This clonotype was counted many times. The clone's antigen remains unknown. No clone much larger than this one lies a single base away; base qualities are absent. The chain joins TRBV2 to TRBJ2-7; 9 nucleotides in the junction match TRBD1. The source of this sequence is a female donor with breast cancer. Some clones in this sample may be carry-over from other donors' samples. The sample consisted of axillary lymph node tissue. The nucleotide sequence reads TGTGCCAGCAGGAGGGCGGGACAGGGTACCTACGAGCAGTACTTC. Its protein reads: CASRRAGQGTYEQYF.